These T cell receptor beta chains were read from a single sample in a study of T cell responses to AZD1222 COVID-19 vaccine. The repertoire was sequenced with immunoSEQ multiplex PCR; TCRdb's copy has only in-frame clones and lacks some. The sample yields roughly 70,000 clones, 86% seen once. Material: peripheral blood, obtained on day 0 of AZD1222 vaccination. The receptors come from an adult in good health. The CDR3 runs from the conserved cysteine through the conserved F or W. Fields, in order: J gene, V gene, CDR3 protein.

J: TRBJ2-7; V: TRBV27; CDR3: CASSLYRGDYEQYF
J: TRBJ1-5; V: TRBV12-3/TRBV12-4; CDR3: CASKLRNQPQHF
J: TRBJ2-3; V: TRBV11-3; CDR3: CASSLVASTDTQYF
J: TRBJ1-4; V: TRBV9; CDR3: CASSVDGSLNEKLFF
J: TRBJ1-2; V: TRBV28; CDR3: CASSLGGGVYGYTF
J: TRBJ1-1; V: TRBV28; CDR3: CASRGIFGQGLMNTEAFF
J: TRBJ2-7; V: TRBV5-6; CDR3: CASSPGTSGSAHEQYF
J: TRBJ1-6; V: TRBV28; CDR3: CASSLLTPWDSPLHF
J: TRBJ1-2; V: TRBV12-3/TRBV12-4; CDR3: CASSLRTGGTF
J: TRBJ2-7; V: TRBV20-1; CDR3: CSASHPGPDEQYF
J: TRBJ2-7; V: TRBV7-9; CDR3: CASSLGTGSSYEQYF
J: TRBJ2-1; V: TRBV11-3; CDR3: CASSASPSSYNEQFF
J: TRBJ1-5; V: TRBV6-5; CDR3: CASSAGASQPQHF
J: TRBJ1-2; V: TRBV28; CDR3: CASSLIQGTGIFDYGYTF
J: TRBJ1-2; V: TRBV12-3/TRBV12-4; CDR3: CASSLGLYGYTF
J: TRBJ1-4; V: TRBV4-3; CDR3: CASSQGFQDSAKLFF
J: TRBJ1-2; V: TRBV2; CDR3: CASSVGRLGYGYTF
J: TRBJ2-7; V: TRBV6-5; CDR3: CASSEDSSLLGEQYF
J: TRBJ2-5; V: TRBV28; CDR3: CASSPRKDREAETQYF
J: TRBJ1-1; V: TRBV29-1; CDR3: CSHDKGGKAFF
J: TRBJ2-7; V: TRBV24-1; CDR3: CATSDRTGSSYEQYF
J: TRBJ1-1; V: TRBV7-9; CDR3: CASSLKGDTEAFF
J: TRBJ1-1; V: TRBV9; CDR3: CASSVVGVNTEAFF
J: TRBJ2-5; V: TRBV7-9; CDR3: CASSLVEGWGQETQYF
J: TRBJ1-5; V: TRBV7-8; CDR3: CASSFAGTGNQPQHF
J: TRBJ1-1; V: TRBV27; CDR3: CASSSRAMNTEAFF
J: TRBJ2-2; V: TRBV11-2; CDR3: CASSLKRTGELFF
J: TRBJ2-7; V: TRBV7-9; CDR3: CASSLAASGVAYEQYF
J: TRBJ2-1; V: TRBV3-1/TRBV3-2; CDR3: CASSQLAGGLGEQFF
J: TRBJ1-3; V: TRBV29-1; CDR3: CSVEGGGLGNTIYF
J: TRBJ1-4; V: TRBV7-2; CDR3: CASAVSGAGEKLFF
J: TRBJ2-5; V: TRBV28; CDR3: CASSLSQELNQYF
J: TRBJ2-3; V: TRBV29-1; CDR3: CSVEVTGLAQDTQYF